This is a list of T cell receptor beta chains from one sample in a study of T cell responses to AZD1222 COVID-19 vaccine. Profiling relied on immunoSEQ multiplex PCR, and the TCRdb table lists in-frame clones only, not all of them. The data show about 120,000 clones, 91% seen once. This specimen consisted of peripheral blood, obtained on day 0 of AZD1222 vaccination. All receptors come from an adult in good health. CDR3s include the opening cysteine and the closing phenylalanine or tryptophan. The D gene is left open where the match is weak. Size values are once, few and many counts, or a class for expanded clones, and some rows have none.

j_call clone_size cdr3_length d_call v_call cdr3_nt cdr3_aa
TRBJ1-2 NA 10 NA TRBV29-1 TGCAGCGTTGCGAAGGACGGCTACACCTTC CSVAKDGYTF
TRBJ2-1 NA 12 TRBD1 TRBV5-1 TGCGCCAGCAGCTCCACAGGGGGTGAGCAGTTCTTC CASSSTGGEQFF
TRBJ1-4 few 14 TRBD1 TRBV3-1/TRBV3-2 TGTGCCAGCAGCCAATGGGACAGAAATGAAAAACTGTTTTTT CASSQWDRNEKLFF
TRBJ1-1 NA 14 NA TRBV7-9 TGTGCCAGCAGTTACGATGCGGGGGACACTGAAGCTTTCTTT CASSYDAGDTEAFF
TRBJ2-6 NA 14 NA TRBV29-1 TGCAGCGTCGAGTCAAGGGCTGGGGCCAACGTCCTGACTTTC CSVESRAGANVLTF
TRBJ2-5 NA 15 NA TRBV19 TGTGCCAGTAGTATAGGGGGCTGGGGAAGAGAGACCCAGTACTTC CASSIGGWGRETQYF
TRBJ1-1 once 18 NA TRBV28 TGTGCCAGCAGTCCCATCGTCGGTTCCGTAAAACCGAACACTGAAGCTTTCTTT CASSPIVGSVKPNTEAFF
TRBJ2-7 NA 14 NA TRBV6-5 TGTGCCAGCAGGGACCCCGGGACATACTACGAGCAGTACTTC CASRDPGTYYEQYF
TRBJ1-1 NA 13 NA TRBV6-1 TGTGCCAGCAGTGAAGCGGCGTACACTGAAGCTTTCTTT CASSEAAYTEAFF
TRBJ2-5 NA 14 TRBD1 TRBV19 TGTGCCAGTAAGGGGATCGGGACAGAAGAGACCCAGTACTTC CASKGIGTEETQYF
TRBJ1-1 NA 15 TRBD1 TRBV5-1 TGCGCCAGCAGCCTCCCGGGACAGATGAACACTGAAGCTTTCTTT CASSLPGQMNTEAFF
TRBJ2-5 NA 14 NA TRBV19 TGTGCCAGTAGTAATAGACAGATCCAAGAGACCCAGTACTTC CASSNRQIQETQYF
TRBJ1-1 few 13 NA TRBV1 TGCACCAGCAGCCAAGTGGGTCTGCGCGGAGCTTTCTTT CTSSQVGLRGAFF
TRBJ2-7 NA 14 NA TRBV6-5 TGTGCCAGCAGGGCGGCGGGCCTGACCTACGAGCAGTACTTC CASRAAGLTYEQYF
TRBJ1-2 NA 13 NA TRBV5-1 TGCGCCAGCAGCTTCAGGGAGGACTATGGCTACACCTTC CASSFREDYGYTF